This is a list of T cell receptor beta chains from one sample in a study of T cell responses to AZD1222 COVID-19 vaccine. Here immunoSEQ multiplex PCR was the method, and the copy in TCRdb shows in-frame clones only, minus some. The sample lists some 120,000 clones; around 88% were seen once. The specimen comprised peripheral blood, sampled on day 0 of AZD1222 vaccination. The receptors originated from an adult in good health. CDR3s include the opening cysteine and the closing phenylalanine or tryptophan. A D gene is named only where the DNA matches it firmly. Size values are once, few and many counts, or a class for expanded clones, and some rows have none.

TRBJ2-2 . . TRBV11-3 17 CASSLVPSPGATGELFF TGTGCCAGCAGCTTAGTCCCCTCCCCAGGGGCTACCGGGGAGCTGTTTTTT
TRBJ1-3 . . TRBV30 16 CAWSVLGGANGNTIYF TGTGCCTGGAGTGTACTTGGGGGGGCTAATGGAAACACCATATATTTT
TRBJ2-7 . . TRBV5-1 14 CASSWSGPGGEQYF TGCGCCAGCAGCTGGTCAGGGCCCGGCGGCGAGCAGTACTTC
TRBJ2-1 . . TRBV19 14 CASSIANRYNEQFF TGTGCCAGTAGTATTGCGAATCGATACAATGAGCAGTTCTTC
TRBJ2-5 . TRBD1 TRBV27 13 CASGTGGSETQYF TGTGCCAGCGGGACAGGGGGATCGGAGACCCAGTACTTC
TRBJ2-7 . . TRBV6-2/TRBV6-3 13 CASSYPLDDEQYF TGTGCCAGCAGTTACCCCCTTGACGACGAGCAGTACTTC
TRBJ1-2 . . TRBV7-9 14 CASSSAGARYGYTF TGTGCCAGCAGCTCTGCGGGGGCTCGGTATGGCTACACCTTC
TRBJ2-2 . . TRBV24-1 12 CATSWTTGELFF TGTGCCACCAGTTGGACGACCGGGGAGCTGTTTTTT
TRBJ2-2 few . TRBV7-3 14 CASSLTRDTGELFF TGTGCCAGCAGCTTAACCAGGGACACCGGGGAGCTGTTTTTT
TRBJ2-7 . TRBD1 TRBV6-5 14 CASSYGDRAYEQYF TGTGCCAGCAGTTACGGGGACAGGGCCTACGAGCAGTACTTC
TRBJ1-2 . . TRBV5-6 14 CASSWTQATRGYTF TGTGCCAGCAGCTGGACACAGGCAACTCGGGGCTACACCTTC
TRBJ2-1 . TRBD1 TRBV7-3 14 CASSFRPGGSEQFF TGTGCCAGCAGCTTTAGACCAGGGGGCAGTGAGCAGTTCTTC
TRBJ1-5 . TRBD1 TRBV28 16 CASSAANRGSNQPQHF TGTGCCAGCAGTGCCGCGAACAGGGGAAGCAATCAGCCCCAGCATTTT
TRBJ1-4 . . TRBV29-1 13 CSVFGANNEKLFF TGCAGCGTTTTTGGGGCTAATAATGAAAAACTGTTTTTT
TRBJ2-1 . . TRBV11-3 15 CASSPRGGSSNEQFF TGTGCCAGCAGCCCACGAGGAGGGAGTTCCAATGAGCAGTTCTTC
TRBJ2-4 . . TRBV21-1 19 CASSKMPPLAGGAKNIQYF TGTGCCAGCAGCAAAATGCCCCCACTAGCGGGAGGAGCCAAAAACATTCAGTACTTC
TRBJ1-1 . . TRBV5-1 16 CASSFGGPAENTEAFF TGCGCCAGCAGCTTTGGGGGACCAGCGGAGAACACTGAAGCTTTCTTT
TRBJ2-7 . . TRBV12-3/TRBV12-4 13 CASSFRQAAEQYF TGTGCCAGCAGTTTCCGCCAGGCTGCCGAGCAGTACTTC
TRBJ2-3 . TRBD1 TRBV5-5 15 CASSLVTGRTDTQYF TGTGCCAGCAGCTTGGTGACAGGGCGGACAGATACGCAGTATTTT
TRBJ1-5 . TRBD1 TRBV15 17 CATSRPYDRAPNQPQHF TGTGCCACCAGCAGACCTTACGACAGGGCGCCTAATCAGCCCCAGCATTTT
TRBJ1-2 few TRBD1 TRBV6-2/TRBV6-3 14 CASSPDRVIYGYTF TGTGCCAGCAGTCCGGACAGGGTGATCTATGGCTACACCTTC
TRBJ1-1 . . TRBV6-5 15 CASSYSGFRGTEAFF TGTGCCAGCAGTTACTCGGGTTTTAGAGGCACTGAAGCTTTCTTT
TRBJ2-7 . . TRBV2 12 CASRDTTVTQYF TGTGCCAGTCGGGACACCACCGTCACTCAGTACTTC
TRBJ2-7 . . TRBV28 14 CASRPDSVSYEQYF TGTGCCAGCAGACCGGACTCAGTTTCCTACGAGCAGTACTTC
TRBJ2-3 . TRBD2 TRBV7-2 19 CASSLAGLAGGPSGDTQYF TGTGCCAGCAGCTTAGCGGGACTAGCGGGAGGGCCGAGTGGAGATACGCAGTATTTT
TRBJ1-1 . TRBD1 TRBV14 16 CASSQRTGIMNTEAFF TGTGCCAGCAGCCAACGGACAGGGATCATGAACACTGAAGCTTTCTTT
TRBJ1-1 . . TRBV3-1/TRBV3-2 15 CASSQDHRVNTEAFF TGTGCCAGCAGCCAAGATCACAGGGTGAACACTGAAGCTTTCTTT
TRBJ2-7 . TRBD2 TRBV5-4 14 CASSLTSGAYEQYF TGTGCCAGCAGCTTGACTAGCGGAGCCTACGAGCAGTACTTC
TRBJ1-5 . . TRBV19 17 CASRRKGRQGGNQPQHF TGTGCCAGTAGACGGAAGGGACGGCAGGGAGGCAATCAGCCCCAGCATTTT
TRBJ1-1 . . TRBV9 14 CASTPSGFETEAFF TGTGCCAGCACCCCCTCGGGGTTTGAGACTGAAGCTTTCTTT